Listed here are 32 T cell receptor beta chains from one sample, sequenced in a study of beta chain features in type 1 diabetes. All of the isolated RNA was reverse transcribed, so expressed TCRB transcripts were sequenced. The table came from immunoSEQ multiplex PCR; TCRdb's copy has only in-frame clones and leaves some out. The sample has 250,000 to 350,000 clones; 9.5% to 12% are singletons. The specimen sequenced was naive CD4+ T cells from blood. Every receptor here comes from a young woman in good health.

The chain joins TRBV28 to TRBJ2-1, with TRBD2 identical over 8 bases. Germline CDR1 and CDR2: MDHEN and SYDVKM. V was clipped by 6 bases and J by 4 bases; unmatched bases: 5. The CDR3 consists of 14 residues. Here the CDR3 reads CASRTSGTYNEQFF. CDR3 nucleotides: TGTGCCAGCAGAACTAGCGGCACATACAATGAGCAGTTCTTC.

This clone has more than one count but fewer than ten. An end of the junction does not agree with germline; a read error may underlie this. CDR3 sequence reads: CASTLEREYNEQFF. The CDR3 nucleotides read TGTGCCAGCACCTTAGAGCGGGAATACAATGAGCAGTTCTTC. The rearrangement uses TRBV11-2 and TRBJ2-1, with 7 positions matching TRBD2. In germline, CDR1 is SGHAT, CDR2 FQNNGV. The length of the CDR3 is 14 residues.

The chain links TRBV6-6 to TRBJ2-1, with TRBD2 identical over 12 bases. From germline, CDR1 is MNHNY and CDR2 SVGAGI (reference sequence). The CDR3 runs 16 residues. V dropped 6 bases and J dropped 3; count of bases not matched to a gene: 6. The CDR3, as DNA: TGTGCCAGCAGCTTCCCGACTAGCGGGAGCTACAATGAGCAGTTCTTC. Translating it yields CASSFPTSGSYNEQFF.

The rearrangement links TRBV9 to TRBJ2-7; maybe TRBD1 (6 bases). CDR1 and CDR2 (germline): SGDLS, YYNGEE. The ends were cut back, 3 bases at V and 5 bases at J, with 15 bases in the middle. The CDR3 sequence is 14 residues long. As DNA, the CDR3 is TGTGCCAGCAGCGCCGGGACATCCTTACACGAGCAGTACTTC. The encoded protein is CASSAGTSLHEQYF.

There are a few counts of this clone. J is TRBJ1-4 and V is TRBV5-1, with D perhaps TRBD1 (5 bases). The CDR3 is 15 residues long. Germline CDR1 and CDR2: SGHRS and YFSETQ. V lost 4 bases and J lost 6, with 16 bases in between. CDR3 nucleotides: TGCGCCAGCAGCGATGCCCGGGACTCTGATGAAAAACTGTTTTTT. Amino acids: CASSDARDSDEKLFF.

V usage is TRBV7-2 and J usage is TRBJ2-7; 7 nucleotides match TRBD1. With V trimmed by 5 bases and J by 5 bases, 3 bases remained unmatched. Germline assignment: CDR1 SGHTA and CDR2 FQGNSA. This CDR3 is 12 amino acids long. The CDR3 DNA reads as TGTGCCAGCAGCGTACAGGGGAACGAGCAGTACTTC. Translated: CASSVQGNEQYF.

DNA of the CDR3: TGTGCCAGCAGCTCTCTAGCGGGACGGGAGACCCAGTACTTC. Translated, it gives CASSSLAGRETQYF. The chain employs TRBV25-1 and TRBJ2-5, with 9 bases matching TRBD2. This CDR3 has 14 residues. The germline V gene encodes CDR1 MGHDK and CDR2 SYGVNS. V was clipped by 6 bases and J by 5 bases; unmatched bases: 7.

The J gene is TRBJ1-5, the V gene TRBV6-6; the match to TRBD1 covers 9 bases. This CDR3 has 14 residues. V lost 10 bases, J lost 5 bases, and 9 bases stayed unmatched. Germline CDR1 and CDR2: MNHNY and SVGAGI (reference sequence). CDR3 in amino acids: CATSVGQGHQPQHF. The CDR3 DNA sequence: TGTGCCACCTCGGTCGGACAGGGGCATCAGCCCCAGCATTTT.

The chain is built from TRBV5-1 and TRBJ2-3; maybe TRBD2 (6 bases). V gave up 4 bases and J gave up 0 bases, with 12 bases separating them. CDR3 length: 15 amino acids. Germline lookup yields CDR1 SGHRS and CDR2 YFSETQ. DNA of the CDR3: TGCGCCAGCAGCCAAGCGGGTACCAGCACAGATACGCAGTATTTT. This codes for CASSQAGTSTDTQYF. Based on the CDR3 plus reference TRBV5-1 and TRBJ2-3, the full variable domain is KAGVTQTPRYLIKTRGQQVTLSCSPISGHRSVSWYQQTPGQGLQFLFEYFSETQRNKGNFPGRFSGRQFSNSRSEMNVSTLELGDSALYLCASSQAGTSTDTQYFGPGTRLTVL.

CDR3 nucleotides: TGTGCCAGCAGTGAACGACAGGGGACCTACGAGCAGTACTTC. It yields the protein CASSERQGTYEQYF. This chain connects TRBV2 to TRBJ2-7, with 8 nucleotides matching TRBD1. Unmatched junction bases numbered 2, after V lost 2 bases and J lost 2 bases. CDR1 is SNHLY and CDR2 is FYNNEI in the germline V gene. The CDR3 is 14 amino acids.

This chain links TRBV7-2 with TRBJ1-3, with D possibly matching TRBD1 (6 bases). CDR1 is SGHTA, CDR2 FQGNSA, per germline. The V end was cut by 5 bases, the J end by 5 bases, with 13 bases between. The CDR3 has 14 residues. The CDR3 DNA reads as TGTGCCAGCAGCCCCGGGGGGGGCAGAAACACCATATATTTT. Protein product: CASSPGGGRNTIYF.

The sample holds a few counts of this clone. The V and J genes are TRBV5-1 and TRBJ2-3; TRBD1 aligns across 7 bases. In germline, CDR1 is SGHRS, CDR2 YFSETQ. The CDR3 runs to 15 residues. After removal of 4 bases from V and 2 bases from J, the junction contained 7 bases not matched to a gene. This CDR3 is CASSTRDSSTDTQYF. As DNA, the CDR3 is TGCGCCAGCAGCACACGGGACAGCTCCACAGATACGCAGTATTTT.

This clone was observed a single time. The chain carries TRBV4-3 and TRBJ2-5; 7 bases map to TRBD2. The better agreement between TRBJ2-7 and the DNA end casts doubt on the J call. From germline, CDR1 is LGHNA and CDR2 YSLEER. The CDR3 spans 16 residues. The CDR3 spells CASSQQLARGSYEQYF. The CDR3 coding sequence is TGCGCCAGCAGCCAACAACTAGCGCGCGGCTCCTACGAGCAGTACTTC.

The V and J genes are TRBV27 and TRBJ2-3; 9 bases are a match to TRBD1. Germline V gene sequence: CDR1 MNHEY, CDR2 SMNVEV (reference sequence). The J segment lost 1 base and the V segment lost 5 bases, leaving 7 bases of the junction unmatched. This CDR3 has 16 amino acids. CDR3 loop: CASSTYRQGGTDTQYF. For the CDR3, the DNA is TGTGCCAGCAGTACCTATCGACAGGGGGGCACAGATACGCAGTATTTT.

This clone was picked up a small number of times. This chain links TRBV7-9 with TRBJ2-7; no definite D call. Trimming removed 1 base from V and 6 bases from J, with 13 bases in between. There are 14 residues in the CDR3. Germline V gene lookup returns CDR1 SEHNR and CDR2 FQNEAQ (reference sequence). CDR3 DNA: TGTGCCAGCAGCTTAGGTCCAGAAAAGTTCGAGCAGTACTTC. Protein sequence: CASSLGPEKFEQYF. Filled out from reference TRBV7-9 and TRBJ2-7, the complete variable domain reads DTGVSQNPRHKITKRGQNVTFRCDPISEHNRLYWYRQTLGQGPEFLTYFQNEAQLEKSRLLSDRFSAERPKGSFSTLEIQRTEQGDSAMYLCASSLGPEKFEQYFGPGTRLTVT.

This clone was counted between two and nine times. The CDR3 region has the DNA TGCGCCAGCAGCTTGGCGGGACTAGCATCCTACAATGAGCAGTTCTTC. Its translation is CASSLAGLASYNEQFF. V gene TRBV5-1 combines with J gene TRBJ2-1; TRBD2 matches 9 bases. Unmatched junction bases numbered 2, after V lost 0 bases and J lost 1 base. CDR1 is SGHRS and CDR2 is YFSETQ in the germline V gene. This CDR3 has 16 residues.

V usage is TRBV28 and J usage is TRBJ1-5; D perhaps matches TRBD1 (6 bases). V lost 3 bases and J lost 4, with 13 bases in between. This CDR3 contains 15 residues. Looked up from germline, CDR1 is MDHEN and CDR2 is SYDVKM. The CDR3 region has the DNA TGTGCCAGCAGTTTCAGAGGGGGAACTAATCAGCCCCAGCATTTT. It translates to CASSFRGGTNQPQHF. Filled out from reference TRBV28 and TRBJ1-5, the complete variable domain reads DVKVTQSSRYLVKRTGEKVFLECVQDMDHENMFWYRQDPGLGLRLIYFSYDVKMKEKGDIPEGYSVSREKKERFSLILESASTNQTSMYLCASSFRGGTNQPQHFGDGTRLSIL.

The chain links TRBV27 to TRBJ2-5; TRBD1 matches 8 bases. Judging by the DNA end, TRBJ2-7 fits better; the J call may be wrong. The CDR3 sequence is 15 residues long. Germline CDR1 and CDR2: MNHEY and SMNVEV (reference sequence). The CDR3 bases are TGTGCCAGCAGTCTCGGACAGGGCCCTAGGTACGAGCAGTACTTC. This gives the protein CASSLGQGPRYEQYF.

This clone was picked up a small number of times. Within the sample, other DNA sequences also encode this same CDR3. The V gene is TRBV7-9, the J gene TRBJ2-1; TRBD1 matches 7 bases. The CDR3 has 13 residues. Germline trimming cut 0 bases from V and 9 bases from J; bases unmatched to any gene: 2. CDR1 and CDR2 from the germline V gene are SEHNR and FQNEAQ (reference sequence). The CDR3 sequence: CASSLAGGGEQFF. Here the CDR3 DNA reads TGTGCCAGCAGCTTAGCAGGGGGCGGTGAGCAGTTCTTC.

This clone showed up just a few times. This chain connects TRBV7-2 to TRBJ2-3; TRBD2 aligns across 10 bases. This CDR3 has 16 amino acids. Germline V gene lookup returns CDR1 SGHTA and CDR2 FQGNSA. The V segment lost 7 bases and the J segment 0 bases; nucleotides outside the gene matches: 7. CDR3 in amino acids: CASIRQAGGSTDTQYF. The CDR3 region has the DNA TGTGCCAGCATCAGACAAGCGGGAGGGAGCACAGATACGCAGTATTTT. The entire variable domain, with the rest obtained from reference TRBV7-2 and TRBJ2-3, is as follows: GAGVSQSPSNKVTEKGKDVELRCDPISGHTALYWYRQSLGQGLEFLIYFQGNSAPDKSGLPSDRFSAERTGGSVSTLTIQRTQQEDSAVYLCASIRQAGGSTDTQYFGPGTRLTVL.

The chain employs TRBV7-3 and TRBJ2-1; 8 bases map to TRBD1. With 5 bases clipped from V and 7 bases from J, the junction kept 1 base outside the gene matches. The CDR3 spans 12 residues. Germline V gives CDR1 SGHTA, CDR2 FQGTGA. The CDR3 is CASSGQGNEQFF. The CDR3 region has the DNA TGTGCCAGCAGCGGACAGGGTAATGAGCAGTTCTTC.

This clone was recorded a few times. The CDR3 loop is CASSLQGSNEKLFF. The CDR3 DNA is TGTGCCAGCAGCTTACAGGGGTCAAATGAAAAACTGTTTTTT. The genes are TRBV13 and TRBJ1-4; a possible D gene is TRBD1 (6 bases). Trimming pared 2 bases from V and 5 bases from J, leaving 9 bases between. This CDR3 has 14 residues. Per germline, CDR1 PRHDT and CDR2 FYEKMQ (reference sequence).

CDR3 region: CASRQSGPASDTQYF. In DNA form, the CDR3 reads TGTGCCAGCAGACAGAGCGGGCCTGCATCAGATACGCAGTATTTT. This rearrangement joins TRBV7-3 to TRBJ2-3, with D perhaps matching TRBD2 (6 bases). The CDR3 is 15 amino acids. Per germline, CDR1 SGHTA and CDR2 FQGTGA. V was clipped by 6 bases and J by 4 bases, with 17 bases between them.

This clone was counted a few times. The J gene is TRBJ2-3, the V gene TRBV7-3; D uncertain. V shed 2 bases and J shed 0 bases, with 9 bases lying between them. The CDR3 is 15 amino acids. Germline V CDR1 and CDR2: SGHTA, FQGTGA. For the CDR3, the DNA is TGTGCCAGCAGCTTAGGCATACCTAGCACAGATACGCAGTATTTT. This encodes CASSLGIPSTDTQYF.

This clone appeared a few times. This same CDR3 is encoded by further DNA sequences in the sample. The chain carries TRBV18 and TRBJ2-7; 11 bases are shared with TRBD1. The CDR3 has 16 amino acids. With 3 bases clipped from V and 0 bases from J, the junction kept 4 bases outside the gene matches. Looked up from germline, CDR1 is KGHSH and CDR2 is LQKENI. CDR3 protein: CASSPPGTGGSYEQYF. Here the CDR3 DNA reads TGTGCCAGCTCACCTCCCGGGACAGGGGGCTCCTACGAGCAGTACTTC.

This rearrangement joins TRBV19 to TRBJ2-3; TRBD1 might be the D (6 bases). V lost 6 bases and J 1 base, leaving 14 bases between the germline ends. Germline CDR1 reads LNHDA; CDR2 reads SQIVND (reference sequence). The CDR3 length is 15 residues. The CDR3, as DNA: TGTGCCAGTAGATCACAGGGTTCCGGCACAGATACGCAGTATTTT. It translates to CASRSQGSGTDTQYF.

This rearrangement joins TRBV7-8 to TRBJ2-5; D may be TRBD1 (6 bases). Germline CDR1 SGHVS, CDR2 FQNEAQ. The CDR3 runs to 16 residues. V dropped 4 bases and J dropped 2 bases, with 17 bases sitting between them. The chain's CDR3 is CASSSRGFGPQETQYF. CDR3 nucleotides: TGTGCCAGCAGCTCCAGGGGTTTCGGCCCACAAGAGACCCAGTACTTC.

The V gene is TRBV5-1, the J gene TRBJ2-7; the D gene is possibly TRBD1 (5 bases). This CDR3 region has 14 residues. CDR1 is SGHRS and CDR2 is YFSETQ in the germline V gene. Trimming shortened V by 0 bases and J by 0 bases, and 7 bases separated the two germline ends. CDR3 nucleotide sequence: TGCGCCAGCAGCTTGGTGACAGCCTCCTACGAGCAGTACTTC. It yields the protein CASSLVTASYEQYF.

This clone turned up a few times. The rearrangement uses TRBV6-4 and TRBJ2-1; TRBD2 is a possible D gene (5 bases). V gave up 3 bases and J gave up 4 bases, with 16 bases separating them. The CDR3 consists of 16 residues. In germline, CDR1 is MRHNA, CDR2 SNTAGT. The CDR3 DNA reads TGTGCCAGCAGTGAGTCTGAGGGATTAACTTACAATGAGCAGTTCTTC. Protein sequence: CASSESEGLTYNEQFF.

The chain is built from TRBV28 and TRBJ2-7; 10 nucleotides align to TRBD2. CDR1 and CDR2 (germline): MDHEN, SYDVKM. The CDR3 runs 15 residues. V was pared by 6 bases and J by 1 base, with 6 bases of the junction left unmatched. The CDR3 DNA sequence: TGTGCCAGCAGACTAGCGGGACATTCGTCCTACGAGCAGTACTTC. Translation: CASRLAGHSSYEQYF.

In its sample, this clone was seen a few times. The V and J genes are TRBV7-2 and TRBJ2-5; D might be TRBD1 (6 bases). Germline V gene sequence: CDR1 SGHTA, CDR2 FQGNSA. The CDR3 runs to 15 residues. The V end was cut by 2 bases, the J end by 2 bases, with 12 bases between. Here the CDR3 reads CASSLPGQLQETQYF. CDR3 nucleotides: TGTGCCAGCAGCTTACCGGGACAACTGCAAGAGACCCAGTACTTC.

This clone was seen a few times. The genes are TRBV7-8 and TRBJ2-3; 8 bases agree with TRBD2. Germline V gene lookup returns CDR1 SGHVS and CDR2 FQNEAQ. Trimming at V came to 3 bases and at J to 2 bases, leaving 4 bases not matched to a gene. This CDR3 has 15 residues. CDR3 DNA: TGTGCCAGCAGCTTGCCGGGAGGGCCCACAGATACGCAGTATTTT. It is translated as CASSLPGGPTDTQYF.